The clone carrying this TCR beta chain was observed a handful of times. Its specificity is unknown. The sample holds other DNA sequences that translate to the same CDR3. The entry originates in a study of cytomegalovirus exposure and HLA in healthy donors. At the level of the study: The use of the same platform for the 90 to 150 validation repertoires and the roughly 730 first-cohort repertoires was reported by a later analysis. Study-level findings and limits: According to reports, the classifier identified cytomegalovirus status with high specificity and sensitivity. Testing in vitro showed a few CMV-associated chains specific for CMV antigens. The majority of TCR sequences were rare, yet some public TCRs appeared in many donors.

The assay was immunoSEQ multiplex PCR, and TCRdb's table has in-frame clones only and misses some. The sample carries around 130,000 clones, under 90% recorded once. CDR3 length: 14 amino acids. Trimming stripped 0 bases from V and 5 bases from J, with 8 bases between. Per the germline V gene, CDR1 is SGHRS and CDR2 is YFSETQ. Sequencing was carried out using PBMCs. The chain recombines TRBV5-1 with TRBJ2-2; D perhaps matches TRBD1 (6 bases). This TCR was recovered from a woman aged 30 to 39 in good health and CMV-seronegative. CDR3 DNA sequence: TGCGCCAGCAGCTTGGGGGGGCGAACCGGGGAGCTGTTTTTT. Residues: CASSLGGRTGELFF.